Listed below are T cell receptor beta chains from one sample, sequenced in a study of T cell repertoires in cytomegalovirus infection. TCRdb used MiXCR to reprocess the reads, holding one entry per CDR3 protein. The sample lists about 450,000 distinct CDR3 sequences, 25% to 40% occurring once. The sequenced sample was PBMCs. Receptors originate from a human donor in good health (CMV status not recorded). Some clones in this sample may be carry-over from other donors' samples. The CDR3 runs from the conserved cysteine through the conserved F or W. The order of the fields is V gene, D gene, clone size, J gene, CDR3 protein, CDR3 DNA. A D gene is named only where the DNA matches it firmly. Some rows mark clone size as missing; the rest say once, few, many or name a class of expanded clone.

>TRBV12-3/TRBV12-4|-|-|TRBJ2-7
CASRVEGIYEQYF
TGTGCCAGCAGGGTAGAAGGGATCTACGAGCAGTACTTC
>TRBV4-1|TRBD2|few|TRBJ2-3
CASSLPNFREGDTQYF
TGCGCCAGCAGCCTCCCTAACTTCAGGGAGGGGGATACGCAGTATTTT
>TRBV7-3|TRBD2|many|TRBJ2-3
CASSLKVGRADTQYF
TGTGCCAGCAGCTTAAAAGTGGGGAGGGCAGATACGCAGTATTTT
>TRBV6-1|TRBD2|few|TRBJ2-1
CASSERTSGYYYNEQFF
TGTGCCAGCAGTGAACGGACTAGCGGATACTACTACAATGAGCAGTTCTTC
>TRBV6-1|-|few|TRBJ1-1
CASSHITGSVSNTEAFF
TGTGCCAGCAGTCACATTACAGGGTCCGTTTCGAACACTGAAGCTTTCTTT
>TRBV18|-|-|TRBJ1-2
CASSHQDKNPKGGYTF
TGTGCCAGCTCACACCAAGACAAAAACCCCAAAGGGGGCTACACCTTC
>TRBV25-1|-|-|TRBJ2-2
CASSGVPPGYANTGELFF
TGTGCCAGCAGTGGGGTCCCGCCGGGGTATGCGAACACCGGGGAGCTGTTTTTT
>TRBV27|-|few|TRBJ1-1
CASSLLSSGAEAFF
TGTGCCAGCAGTTTATTGTCCTCGGGTGCTGAAGCTTTCTTT
>TRBV7-2|-|many|TRBJ2-6
CASSLQGPSIGANVLTF
TGTGCCAGCAGCCTACAGGGACCAAGTATAGGGGCCAACGTCCTGACTTTC
>TRBV12-3/TRBV12-4|-|-|TRBJ1-5
CANSNTGGWGQPQHF
TGTGCCAACAGCAACACTGGGGGTTGGGGTCAGCCCCAGCATTTT
>TRBV20-1|-|-|TRBJ2-7
CSAFDRLSYEQYF
TGCAGTGCTTTCGACAGACTTTCCTACGAGCAGTACTTC
>TRBV19|-|few|TRBJ1-4
CASGAGAPHLGEKLFF
TGTGCCAGCGGGGCAGGGGCCCCTCACTTAGGAGAAAAACTGTTTTTT
>TRBV20-1|-|-|TRBJ2-7
CSAREMARDEQYF
TGCAGTGCTAGAGAAATGGCCAGGGATGAGCAGTACTTC
>TRBV7-9|-|few|TRBJ1-2
CASSLTPGSASHGYTF
TGTGCCAGCAGCTTAACCCCGGGCTCGGCCAGCCATGGCTACACCTTC
>TRBV5-6|-|-|TRBJ2-3
CASSFRLLSTDTQYF
TGTGCCAGCAGCTTTCGTCTTTTGAGCACAGATACGCAGTATTTT
>TRBV12-3/TRBV12-4|-|-|TRBJ2-7
CASSSWTETTSTYF
TGTGCCAGCAGTTCGTGGACAGAAACTACGAGTACGTACTTC
>TRBV6-1|-|-|TRBJ2-7
CASEFAGSEQYF
TGTGCCAGCGAATTTGCGGGGAGCGAGCAGTACTTC
>TRBV4-1|TRBD1|-|TRBJ2-7
CASSQSGQGNIYEQYF
TGCGCCAGCAGCCAGTCGGGACAGGGAAACATCTACGAGCAGTACTTC
>TRBV4-1|-|many|TRBJ2-5
CASSQSLGGLQETQYF
TGCGCCAGCAGCCAATCGCTGGGGGGACTCCAAGAGACCCAGTACTTC
>TRBV19|-|-|TRBJ2-6
CANSIVRTANVLTF
TGTGCCAATAGTATAGTCAGGACGGCCAACGTCCTGACTTTC
>TRBV27|-|-|TRBJ2-6
CASSSGVGSGANVLTF
TGTGCCAGCAGTTCGGGGGTTGGTTCTGGGGCCAACGTCCTGACTTTC
>TRBV9|-|-|TRBJ1-1
CASSVEDRTLNTEAFF
TGTGCCAGCAGCGTAGAGGACAGAACGTTGAACACTGAAGCTTTCTTT
>TRBV27|-|-|TRBJ1-4
CASRGGVETNEKLFF
TGTGCCAGCAGGGGGGGCGTGGAAACTAATGAAAAACTGTTTTTT
>TRBV6-2/TRBV6-3|-|-|TRBJ2-5
CASRGTPGTQYF
TGTGCCAGCAGGGGGACCCCCGGGACCCAGTACTTC
>TRBV2|TRBD1|-|TRBJ1-6
CASSAGGTDYSPLHF
TGTGCCAGCAGCGCAGGCGGGACAGACTATTCACCCCTCCACTTT
>TRBV20-1|TRBD1|-|TRBJ2-4
CSASTGFSNIQYF
TGCAGTGCCTCGACAGGGTTTTCAAACATTCAGTACTTC
>TRBV12-3/TRBV12-4|-|-|TRBJ1-1
CASLPRQGNTEAFF
TGTGCCAGCCTACCCAGACAAGGAAACACTGAAGCTTTCTTT
>TRBV6-1|-|few|TRBJ2-1
CASSSKGNYNEQFF
TGTGCCAGCAGCTCGAAGGGGAATTACAATGAGCAGTTCTTC
>TRBV7-9|-|few|TRBJ2-7
CASSLGETYEQYF
TGTGCCAGCAGCTTAGGGGAAACCTACGAGCAGTACTTC
>TRBV3-1|TRBD1|-|TRBJ1-4
CASSQVPTGGSEKLFF
TGTGCCAGCAGCCAAGTCCCGACAGGGGGAAGTGAAAAACTGTTTTTT
>TRBV19|TRBD1|-|TRBJ1-5
CASRPRTGGDQPQHF
TGTGCCAGTAGGCCGAGGACAGGGGGCGATCAGCCCCAGCATTTT
>TRBV4-1|TRBD1|many|TRBJ1-4
CASSQPSQGFNEKLFF
TGCGCCAGCAGCCAACCGTCACAGGGGTTTAATGAAAAACTGTTTTTT
>TRBV30|-|-|TRBJ2-1
CAWGGSDNHNEQFF
TGTGCCTGGGGTGGGTCTGACAATCACAATGAGCAGTTCTTC
>TRBV6-2/TRBV6-3|-|few|TRBJ1-5
CASSLRQYQPQHF
TGTGCCAGCAGTCTAAGACAATATCAGCCCCAGCATTTT
>TRBV7-2|TRBD1|many|TRBJ1-5
CASSQTGTGNQPQHF
TGTGCCAGCAGCCAGACAGGGACGGGCAATCAGCCCCAGCATTTT
>TRBV20-1|-|-|TRBJ1-2
CSARGGWGRFYGYTF
TGCAGTGCTAGAGGGGGGTGGGGGCGCTTCTATGGCTACACCTTC
>TRBV20-1|-|-|TRBJ2-3
CSAPGLLTNTDTQYF
TGCAGTGCCCCGGGACTGCTCACCAACACAGATACGCAGTATTTT
>TRBV4-2|TRBD1|-|TRBJ1-3
CASSRDRFGNTIYF
TGTGCCAGCAGCAGGGACAGGTTTGGAAACACCATATATTTT
>TRBV7-8|-|many|TRBJ1-6
CASSLEAGKLTRGSPLHF
TGTGCCAGCAGCTTAGAAGCCGGGAAACTAACCCGGGGTTCACCCCTCCACTTT
>TRBV7-2|-|-|TRBJ2-7
CAGSSTPFSYEQYF
TGTGCCGGCAGCTCGACTCCTTTCTCCTACGAGCAGTACTTC
>TRBV7-9|TRBD1|-|TRBJ1-1
CASSLAVGTAEAFF
TGTGCCAGCAGCTTAGCCGTGGGGACAGCAGAAGCTTTCTTT
>TRBV12-3/TRBV12-4|-|few|TRBJ2-5
CASSSRGTAKETQYF
TGTGCCAGCAGCTCCAGGGGAACCGCCAAAGAGACCCAGTACTTC
>TRBV19|-|many|TRBJ1-5
CASSGDGNQPQHF
TGTGCCAGTAGCGGGGACGGCAATCAGCCCCAGCATTTT
>TRBV7-2|-|-|TRBJ2-7
CASSPKGGISYEQYF
TGTGCCAGCAGCCCGAAGGGAGGTATCTCCTACGAGCAGTACTTC
>TRBV7-2|-|many|TRBJ2-3
CASSQSRTDTQYF
TGTGCCAGCAGCCAAAGTCGCACAGATACGCAGTATTTT
>TRBV20-1|-|many|TRBJ1-2
CSARRGHSYGYTF
TGCAGTGCTAGACGGGGACATTCGTATGGCTACACCTTC
>TRBV28|-|few|TRBJ2-7
CASSSQGRYEQYF
TGTGCCAGCAGCTCACAGGGTCGGTACGAGCAGTACTTC
>TRBV4-2|-|few|TRBJ2-1
CASSQDKGTEVNEQFF
TGTGCCAGCAGCCAAGATAAGGGGACGGAGGTCAATGAGCAGTTCTTC
>TRBV6-1|TRBD2|once|TRBJ2-1
CASSHQHSGGAVNEQFF
TGTGCCAGCAGTCATCAACATAGCGGGGGGGCCGTCAATGAGCAGTTCTTC
>TRBV28|TRBD1|few|TRBJ1-1
CASIRGQGFRTEAFF
TGTGCCAGCATCAGGGGACAGGGTTTCCGCACTGAAGCTTTCTTT
>TRBV6-2/TRBV6-3|TRBD1|few|TRBJ2-1
CASSNLGTGKGNEQFF
TGTGCCAGCAGTAACTTAGGGACAGGGAAAGGGAATGAGCAGTTCTTC
>TRBV20-1|TRBD1|-|TRBJ1-2
CSAGRKGQGAYYGYTF
TGCAGTGCGGGACGAAAGGGACAGGGGGCTTACTATGGCTACACCTTC
>TRBV7-8|-|many|TRBJ1-4
CASSSPAIGATNEKLFF
TGTGCCAGCAGCTCACCCGCAATCGGGGCCACTAATGAAAAACTGTTTTTT